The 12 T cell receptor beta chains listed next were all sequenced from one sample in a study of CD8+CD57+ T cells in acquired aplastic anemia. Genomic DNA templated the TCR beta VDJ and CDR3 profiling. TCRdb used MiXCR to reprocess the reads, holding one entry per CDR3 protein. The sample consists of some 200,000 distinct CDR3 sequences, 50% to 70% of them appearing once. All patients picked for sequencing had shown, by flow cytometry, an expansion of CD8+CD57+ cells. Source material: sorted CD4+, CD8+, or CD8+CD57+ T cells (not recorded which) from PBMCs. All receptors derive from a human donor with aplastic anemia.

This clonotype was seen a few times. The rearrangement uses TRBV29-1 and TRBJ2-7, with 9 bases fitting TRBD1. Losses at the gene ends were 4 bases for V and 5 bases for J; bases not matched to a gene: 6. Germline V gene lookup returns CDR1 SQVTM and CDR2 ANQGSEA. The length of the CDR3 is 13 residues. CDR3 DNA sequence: TGCAGCGTTGCATCGGGGACAGGGCACGAGCAGTACTTC. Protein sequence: CSVASGTGHEQYF.

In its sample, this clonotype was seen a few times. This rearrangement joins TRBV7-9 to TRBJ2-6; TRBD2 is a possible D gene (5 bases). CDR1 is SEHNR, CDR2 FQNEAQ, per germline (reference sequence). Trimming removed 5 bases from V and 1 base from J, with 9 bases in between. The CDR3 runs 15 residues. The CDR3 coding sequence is TGTGCCAGCAGCCCCGGGGTATCTGGGGCCAACGTCCTGACTTTC. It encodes CASSPGVSGANVLTF.

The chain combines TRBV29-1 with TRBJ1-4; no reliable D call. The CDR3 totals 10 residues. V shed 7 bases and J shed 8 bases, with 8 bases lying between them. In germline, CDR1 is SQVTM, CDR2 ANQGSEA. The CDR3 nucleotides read TGCAGCGCCTTTGGGGAAAAACTGTTTTTT. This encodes CSAFGEKLFF.

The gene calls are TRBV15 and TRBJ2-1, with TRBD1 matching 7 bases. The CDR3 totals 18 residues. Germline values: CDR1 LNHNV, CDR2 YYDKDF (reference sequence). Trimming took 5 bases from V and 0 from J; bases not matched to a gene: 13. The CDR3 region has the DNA TGTGCCACCAGCGGCCTCGGACAGGTCCCTAGCTCCTACAATGAGCAGTTCTTC. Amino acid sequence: CATSGLGQVPSSYNEQFF.

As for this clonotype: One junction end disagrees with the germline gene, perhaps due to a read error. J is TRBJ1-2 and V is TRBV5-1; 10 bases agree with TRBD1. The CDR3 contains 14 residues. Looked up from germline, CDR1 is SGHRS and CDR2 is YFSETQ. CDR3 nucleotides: TGCGCCGGCAGCAGGGACAGGGGTAACTATGGCTACACCTTC. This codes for CAGSRDRGNYGYTF.

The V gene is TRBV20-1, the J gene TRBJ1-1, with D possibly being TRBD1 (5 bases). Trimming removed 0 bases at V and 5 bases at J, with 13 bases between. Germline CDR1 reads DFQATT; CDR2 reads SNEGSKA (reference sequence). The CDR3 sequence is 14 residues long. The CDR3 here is CSARDFGGGTEAFF. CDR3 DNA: TGCAGTGCTAGAGATTTCGGTGGGGGGACTGAAGCTTTCTTT.

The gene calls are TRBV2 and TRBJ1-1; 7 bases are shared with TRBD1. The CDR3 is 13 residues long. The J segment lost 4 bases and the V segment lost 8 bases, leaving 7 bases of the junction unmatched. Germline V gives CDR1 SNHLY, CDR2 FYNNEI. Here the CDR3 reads CASVGTASTEAFF. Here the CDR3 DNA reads TGTGCCAGCGTGGGGACAGCATCCACTGAAGCTTTCTTT.

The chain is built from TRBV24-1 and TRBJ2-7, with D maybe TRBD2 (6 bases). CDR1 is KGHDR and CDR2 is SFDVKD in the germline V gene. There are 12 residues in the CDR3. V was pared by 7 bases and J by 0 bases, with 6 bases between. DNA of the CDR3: TGTGCCACCAGCGGGAGCTCCTACGAGCAGTACTTC. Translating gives CATSGSSYEQYF.

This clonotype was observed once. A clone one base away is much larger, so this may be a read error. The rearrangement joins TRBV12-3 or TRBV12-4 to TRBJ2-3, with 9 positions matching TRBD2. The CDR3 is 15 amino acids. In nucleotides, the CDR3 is TGTGCCAGCAGTTTACTAGCGGGGAGCACAGATACGCAGTGTTTT. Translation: CASSLLAGSTDTQCF.

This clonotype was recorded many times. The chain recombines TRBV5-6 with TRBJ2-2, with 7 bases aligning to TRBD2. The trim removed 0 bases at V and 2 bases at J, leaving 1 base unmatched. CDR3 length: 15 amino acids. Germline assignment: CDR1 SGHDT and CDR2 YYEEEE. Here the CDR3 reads CASSLVGLNTGELFF. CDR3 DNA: TGTGCCAGCAGCTTGGTGGGACTAAACACCGGGGAGCTGTTTTTT.

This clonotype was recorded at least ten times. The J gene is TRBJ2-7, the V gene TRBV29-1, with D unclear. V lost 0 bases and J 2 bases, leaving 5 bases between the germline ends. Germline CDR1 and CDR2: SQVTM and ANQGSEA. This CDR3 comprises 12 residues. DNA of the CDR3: TGCAGCGTTGAAGATCAACCCTACGAGCAGTACTTC. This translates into CSVEDQPYEQYF.

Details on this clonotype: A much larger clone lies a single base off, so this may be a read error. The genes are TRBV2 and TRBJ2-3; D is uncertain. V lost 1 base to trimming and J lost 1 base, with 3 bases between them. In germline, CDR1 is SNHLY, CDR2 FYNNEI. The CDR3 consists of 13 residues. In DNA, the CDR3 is TGTGCCAGCAGTGAAGGAGGCACAGATACGCAGTATTTT. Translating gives CASSEGGTDTQYF.